This T cell receptor beta chain was sequenced for a study of cytomegalovirus exposure and HLA in healthy donors. It was with 60 Vbeta and 13 Jbeta primers that the PCR ran. Sequencing used immunoSEQ multiplex PCR; TCRdb keeps in-frame clones, though not all of them. The table records roughly 180,000 clones, approximately 80% of them present only once. General observations from the study: An analysis that was carried out later associated 15,000 to 20,000 TCR beta sequences with HLA alleles at 0.05 false discovery rate. It was confirmed in vitro that three of the CMV-associated chains were specific for CMV antigens. The records held CMV serostatus as the only immune exposure information. The study designated roughly 160 TCR beta chains cytomegalovirus-associated.

This CDR3 contains 16 residues. Trimming cost V 6 bases and J 1 base, with 17 bases left between them. Germline CDR1 is LNHDA and CDR2 is SQIVND (reference sequence). Details on this clone: The antigen is not known.

V and J are TRBV19 and TRBJ2-3, with a possible D match to TRBD2 (5 bases). Sample: PBMCs. The TCR originated in a woman aged 25-40 years in good health and CMV-seropositive. The CDR3 bases are TGTGCCAGTAGCCAAGACCTGGGGAGCGGCACAGATACGCAGTATTTT. This gives the protein CASSQDLGSGTDTQYF.